This TCR beta chain emerged from a study of T-cell reconstitution after alpha-beta-depleted transplantation in children. The V and J ends lost 0 bases and 2 bases respectively, with 7 bases between them. Germline assignment: CDR1 MNHEY and CDR2 SVGAGI. This CDR3 has 14 residues. This sample's TCRbeta library carried unique molecular identifier barcodes. One entry per CDR3 protein results from TCRdb running MiXCR on the PCR reads. Among around 410,000 distinct CDR3 sequences listed, 11% were seen once. The source of this sequence is a human donor who donated a stem cell graft to a child with acute myeloid leukemia. This rearrangement joins TRBV6-5 to TRBJ1-2; D is uncertain. Material: PBMCs from the stem cell graft donor, obtained from the stem cell graft. CDR3 nucleotides: TGTGCCAGCAGTTACTCTAGCGGGAACTATGGCTACACCTTC. It translates to CASSYSSGNYGYTF.